Below, 26 T cell receptor beta chains from the same sample are listed, as sequenced in a study of T cells in Graves' hyperthyroidism and ophthalmopathy. The investigators amplified TCR beta CDR3 regions from RNA transcripts. Primed by the HTBI set, a first-round RT-PCR was run on the TCR CDR3. Each CDR3 protein is one row after TCRdb ran MiXCR on the multiplex PCR reads. In the table there are over 500,000 distinct CDR3 sequences, approximately 15% of which are singletons. The material sequenced was blood. The receptors were sampled from a woman aged 35 to 49 with Graves' hyperthyroidism.

This clonotype was seen many times. This chain connects TRBV10-1 to TRBJ2-5, with D tentatively TRBD2 (7 bases). CDR1 is WNHNN and CDR2 is SYGVQD in the germline V gene (reference sequence). The CDR3 spans 16 residues. V was shortened by 0 bases and J by 1 base, with 12 bases between the two germline ends. The CDR3 is CASSESRGGGQETQYF. The CDR3 bases are TGCGCCAGCAGTGAGTCGAGGGGAGGGGGCCAAGAGACCCAGTACTTC.

In its sample, this clonotype was seen a few times. The rearrangement uses TRBV12-3 or TRBV12-4 and TRBJ1-2; D is possibly TRBD1 (6 bases). V was shortened by 4 bases and J by 8 bases, with 11 bases between the two germline ends. This CDR3 spans 12 amino acids. The DNA of the CDR3 is TGTGCCAGCAGTTGGGGGGGCGGGGGCTACACCTTC. Translating it yields CASSWGGGGYTF.

This clonotype was seen at least ten times. The chain has TRBV3-1 and TRBJ1-4; D might be TRBD1 (6 bases). Trimming removed 5 bases from V and 3 bases from J, with 13 bases in between. CDR3 length: 15 amino acids. Germline V lookup: CDR1 LGHDT, CDR2 YNNKEL (reference sequence). The CDR3 here is CASSVTGNANEKLFF. DNA of the CDR3: TGTGCCAGCAGCGTAACAGGGAATGCTAATGAAAAACTGTTTTTT.

At least ten counts were recorded for this clonotype. The gene calls are TRBV28 and TRBJ1-5, with TRBD1 matching 7 bases. Germline V gene lookup returns CDR1 MDHEN and CDR2 SYDVKM. Trimming at V came to 6 bases and at J to 2 bases, leaving 7 bases not matched to a gene. The CDR3 length is 15 residues. The CDR3 sequence: CASSPPGGGNQPQHF. Written as DNA, the CDR3 is TGTGCCAGCAGCCCGCCAGGGGGTGGCAATCAGCCCCAGCATTTT.

This clonotype was observed many times. J is TRBJ1-6 and V is TRBV12-3 or TRBV12-4, with 7 bases identical to TRBD1. The CDR3 contains 14 residues. V shed 5 bases and J 7 bases; nucleotides not matched to a gene: 5. The CDR3 sequence is CASSPRQGNSPLHF. In DNA, the CDR3 is TGTGCCAGCAGTCCGAGACAGGGAAATTCACCCCTCCACTTT.

This chain links TRBV27 with TRBJ2-3, with D perhaps assigned TRBD1 or TRBD2 (5 bases each). The length of the CDR3 is 14 residues. Looked up from germline, CDR1 is MNHEY and CDR2 is SMNVEV (reference sequence). Deletions cut 8 bases from V and 4 bases from J, with 16 bases between. CDR3 region: CASSALVGADTQYF. CDR3 coding DNA: TGTGCCAGCTCGGCCTTGGTGGGGGCAGATACGCAGTATTTT.

This clonotype was recorded at least ten times. V gene TRBV3-1 combines with J gene TRBJ1-1; D might be TRBD1 (6 bases). The length of the CDR3 is 15 residues. Germline values: CDR1 LGHDT, CDR2 YNNKEL (reference sequence). V was cut by 1 base and J by 1 base, with 10 bases left in between. CDR3 sequence: CASSQVVTGNTEAFF. CDR3 nucleotide sequence: TGTGCCAGCAGCCAAGTCGTGACAGGGAACACTGAAGCTTTCTTT.

The rearrangement joins TRBV20-1 to TRBJ2-7; 11 positions match TRBD2. The CDR3 contains 14 residues. The germline V gene encodes CDR1 DFQATT and CDR2 SNEGSKA (reference sequence). Unmatched junction bases numbered 10, after V lost 7 bases and J lost 5 bases. CDR3 nucleotide sequence: TGCAGTGTTCAGACTAGCGGGACCACCAACGAGCAGTACTTC. It yields the protein CSVQTSGTTNEQYF.

The sample holds many counts of this clonotype. The V and J genes are TRBV12-3 or TRBV12-4 and TRBJ2-3; D not certain. This CDR3 is 15 amino acids long. Between the trimmed V and J ends, which lost 5 bases and 5 bases, there was a span of 17 bases. In nucleotides, the CDR3 is TGTGCCAGCAGTAATGACAACTTGGGGAAAGATACGCAGTATTTT. Translation gives CASSNDNLGKDTQYF.

This clonotype has ten or more counts. The J gene is TRBJ2-6, the V gene TRBV9; 9 nucleotides match TRBD1. Germline CDR1 is SGDLS and CDR2 is YYNGEE. The CDR3 extends over 15 amino acids. The J segment lost 12 bases and the V segment lost 0 bases, leaving 7 bases of the junction unmatched. DNA for the CDR3: TGTGCCAGCAGCGTAGCGGACAGGGGCAGTATCGTCCTGACTTTC. Its translation is CASSVADRGSIVLTF.

This clonotype was counted many times. V and J are TRBV7-9 and TRBJ2-7; TRBD2 agrees at 9 bases. Germline lookup yields CDR1 SEHNR and CDR2 FQNEAQ (reference sequence). The J segment lost 2 bases and the V segment lost 4 bases, leaving 12 bases of the junction unmatched. This CDR3 contains 17 residues. CDR3 residues: CASSSEVGTSGPYEQYF. For the CDR3, the DNA is TGTGCCAGCAGCTCCGAGGTTGGTACTAGCGGGCCCTACGAGCAGTACTTC.

This clonotype was counted at least ten times. This chain joins TRBV18 and TRBJ2-7, with a weak D call TRBD2 (6 bases). CDR1 and CDR2 (germline): KGHSH, LQKENI. Between the trimmed V and J ends, which lost 2 bases and 6 bases, there was a span of 11 bases. The CDR3 runs to 13 residues. The CDR3 nucleotides are TGTGCCAGCTCACCAGGGGAGGCAAGCGAGCAGTACTTC. As protein: CASSPGEASEQYF.

This clonotype has a count of ten or more. In DNA, the CDR3 is TGTGCCAGCAGCTTAGGGGCCATTTCGAGCAATCAGCCCCAGCATTTT. Its protein product is CASSLGAISSNQPQHF. V is TRBV7-9 and J is TRBJ1-5; D remains ambiguous. Germline-derived CDR1 and CDR2 are SEHNR and FQNEAQ (reference sequence). Trimming shortened V by 1 base and J by 1 base, and 11 bases separated the two germline ends. The CDR3 is 16 amino acids.

The chain joins TRBV20-1 to TRBJ1-2; 8 bases match TRBD1. CDR1 and CDR2 from the germline V gene are DFQATT and SNEGSKA (reference sequence). V lost 0 bases, J lost 2 bases, and 5 bases stayed unmatched. This CDR3 contains 15 residues. CDR3 loop: CSARDFRQGNYGYTF. The CDR3 bases are TGCAGTGCTAGAGATTTTCGACAGGGGAACTATGGCTACACCTTC.

This clonotype was recorded a few times. This chain connects TRBV4-1 to TRBJ2-3; 7 bases are shared with TRBD2. The V gene's germline CDR1 is MGHRA and CDR2 YSYEKL. This CDR3 comprises 19 residues. V shed 2 bases, J shed 4 bases, and the junction held 18 bases outside the gene matches. The CDR3 loop reads CASSQTSGWMAGVADTQYF. The DNA of the CDR3 is TGCGCCAGCAGCCAAACCTCGGGGTGGATGGCGGGAGTCGCAGATACGCAGTATTTT.

This clonotype was seen repeatedly, ten times or more. The CDR3 bases are TGTGCCAGCAGCCAAGGGGGGAAAGAGACCCAGTACTTC. Encoded protein: CASSQGGKETQYF. This chain joins TRBV3-1 and TRBJ2-5, with D perhaps being TRBD1 or TRBD2 (5 bases each). Germline CDR1 LGHDT, CDR2 YNNKEL (reference sequence). This CDR3 contains 13 residues. Trimming took off 1 base at V and 3 bases at J, with 6 bases between the two ends.

This clonotype was observed many times. The gene calls are TRBV3-1 and TRBJ1-2; D is unclear. Trimming left V 4 bases short and J 3 bases short, with 6 bases between. Germline V gene lookup returns CDR1 LGHDT and CDR2 YNNKEL (reference sequence). The CDR3 runs to 12 residues. CDR3 residues: CASSPSDYGYTF. The CDR3 DNA sequence: TGTGCCAGCAGCCCGTCAGACTATGGCTACACCTTC.

This clonotype was counted many times. V is TRBV6-1 and J is TRBJ2-1; TRBD1 matches 11 bases. The CDR3 totals 15 residues. Germline CDR1 MNHNS, CDR2 SASEGT. V was clipped by 6 bases and J by 8 bases; unmatched bases: 9. The CDR3 here is CASRLGTGGVDEQFF. In nucleotides, the CDR3 is TGTGCCAGCAGACTAGGGACAGGGGGTGTCGATGAGCAGTTCTTC.

This chain uses TRBV28 with TRBJ1-4; no clear D. Germline V gene lookup returns CDR1 MDHEN and CDR2 SYDVKM. V was pared by 5 bases and J by 3 bases, with 13 bases between. The length of the CDR3 is 15 residues. The CDR3 coding sequence is TGTGCCAGCAGTAAACTGGCGGCTTCTAATGAAAAACTGTTTTTT. Translating it yields CASSKLAASNEKLFF.

This clonotype was seen at least ten times. The V call is TRBV7-2, the J call TRBJ2-3; no definite D call. This CDR3 comprises 11 residues. V was trimmed by 6 bases and J by 4 bases, leaving 5 bases between them. Germline V lookup: CDR1 SGHTA, CDR2 FQGNSA. DNA of the CDR3: TGTGCCAGCAGTGGCGCAGATACGCAGTATTTT. The encoded protein is CASSGADTQYF.

This clonotype was counted many times. J is TRBJ2-1 and V is TRBV18; TRBD2 matches 9 bases. V shed 6 bases and J 6 bases; nucleotides not matched to a gene: 12. CDR3 length: 16 residues. Germline V gives CDR1 KGHSH, CDR2 LQKENI. The CDR3 protein is CASSRQSGTSLNEQFF. In DNA form, the CDR3 reads TGTGCCAGCTCCAGACAGTCCGGGACTAGCCTCAATGAGCAGTTCTTC.

This clonotype was found many times. V is TRBV28 and J is TRBJ1-2; no clear D gene. V gave up 5 bases and J gave up 2 bases, with 6 bases separating them. This CDR3 region has 12 residues. Per the germline V gene, CDR1 is MDHEN and CDR2 is SYDVKM. CDR3 sequence reads: CASSPGNYGYTF. The DNA for the CDR3 is TGTGCCAGCAGTCCGGGGAACTATGGCTACACCTTC.

This clonotype was seen repeatedly, ten times or more. DNA of the CDR3: TGCAGTGCCACCAGCGGGAGCCCCACAGATACGCAGTATTTT. Translated: CSATSGSPTDTQYF. This chain connects TRBV20-1 to TRBJ2-3; 8 bases match TRBD2. Germline loops: CDR1 DFQATT, CDR2 SNEGSKA (reference sequence). This CDR3 is 14 amino acids long. J gave up 2 bases and V 6 bases, and 7 bases lay outside the gene matches.

Ten or more counts support this clonotype. The CDR3 region is CASSQGPNGYTF. As DNA, the CDR3 is TGTGCCAGCAGCCAAGGGCCCAATGGCTACACCTTC. This rearrangement joins TRBV3-1 to TRBJ1-2; no firm D call. Germline lookup yields CDR1 LGHDT and CDR2 YNNKEL (reference sequence). The CDR3 totals 12 residues. With 1 base removed from V and 6 bases from J, the gap between germline ends came to 6 bases.

The chain combines TRBV4-1 with TRBJ1-1; the D gene is possibly TRBD1 (5 bases). Between the trimmed V and J ends, which lost 3 bases and 5 bases, there was a span of 13 bases. Germline V lookup: CDR1 MGHRA, CDR2 YSYEKL. This CDR3 has 14 residues. The CDR3 reads CASSHPVGGTEAFF. CDR3 in DNA: TGCGCCAGCAGCCACCCCGTGGGGGGGACTGAAGCTTTCTTT.

In regard to this clonotype: Relative to the germline gene, one junction end is altered; a read error may explain this. V gene TRBV5-1 combines with J gene TRBJ2-1; 9 bases match TRBD1. Germline CDR1 reads SGHRS; CDR2 reads YFSETQ. CDR3 length: 15 residues. The CDR3, as DNA: TGTGCCAGCAGCTCACAGGGGGCGAGGGACAATGAGCAGTTCTTC. Translated: CASSSQGARDNEQFF.